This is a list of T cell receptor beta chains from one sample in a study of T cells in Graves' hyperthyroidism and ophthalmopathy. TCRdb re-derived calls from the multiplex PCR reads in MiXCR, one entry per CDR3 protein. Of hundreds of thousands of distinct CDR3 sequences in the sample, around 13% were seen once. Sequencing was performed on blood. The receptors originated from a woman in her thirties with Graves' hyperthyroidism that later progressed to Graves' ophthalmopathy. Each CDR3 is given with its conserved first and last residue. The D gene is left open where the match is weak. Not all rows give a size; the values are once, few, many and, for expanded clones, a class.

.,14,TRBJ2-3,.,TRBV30,TGTGCCCAGGGGGGAGCGGGTGGCACAGATACGCAGTATTTT,CAQGGAGGTDTQYF
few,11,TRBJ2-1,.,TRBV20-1,TGCAGTGTCCCCACCTCGGGACAGCAGTTCTTC,CSVPTSGQQFF
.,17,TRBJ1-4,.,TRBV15,TGTGCCACCAGCAGAGTTGTCCCAGGGGCAACTAATGAAAAACTGTTTTTT,CATSRVVPGATNEKLFF
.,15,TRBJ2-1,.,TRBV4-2,TGTGCCAGCAGCCAAACTAGGTTGGGCTACAATGAGCAGTTCTTC,CASSQTRLGYNEQFF
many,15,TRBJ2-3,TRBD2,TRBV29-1,TGCAGCGTCCAATTTAGCGGGAGCCCCACAGATACGCAGTATTTT,CSVQFSGSPTDTQYF
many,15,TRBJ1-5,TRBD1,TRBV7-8,TGTGCCAGCAGCCCCAGACAGGGGCTCGATCAGCCCCAGCATTTT,CASSPRQGLDQPQHF
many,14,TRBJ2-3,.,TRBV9,TGTGCCAGCAGCGTACAAGCTTTCACAGATACGCAGTATTTT,CASSVQAFTDTQYF
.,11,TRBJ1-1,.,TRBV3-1,TGTGCCAGCGGATTTGGTCTTGAAGCTTTCTTT,CASGFGLEAFF
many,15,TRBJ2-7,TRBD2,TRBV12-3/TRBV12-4,TGTGCCAGCGCCCTGGCGGGCGGGAGGGTCTACGAGCAGTACTTC,CASALAGGRVYEQYF
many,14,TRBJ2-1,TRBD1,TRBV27,TGTGCCAGCAGTCTGGGGACAGTTTACAATGAGCAGTTCTTC,CASSLGTVYNEQFF
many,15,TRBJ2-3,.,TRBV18,TGTGCCAGCTCACCGTTTGGGGGAGAAGGAGATACGCAGTATTTT,CASSPFGGEGDTQYF
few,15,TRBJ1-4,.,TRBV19,TGTGCCAGTAATGCCTTGGACATGGAGGTAGAAAAACTGTTTTTT,CASNALDMEVEKLFF
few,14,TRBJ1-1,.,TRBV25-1,TGTGCCAGCAGTGAATTAGCGGTGAACACTGAAGCTTTCTTT,CASSELAVNTEAFF
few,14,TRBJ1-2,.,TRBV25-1,TGTGCCAGCAGTGCCACCTCAGAGGGCTATGGCTACACCTTC,CASSATSEGYGYTF
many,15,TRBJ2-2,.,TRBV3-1,TGTGCCAGCAGCCAAGTTTTGAGGTACACCGGGGAGCTGTTTTTT,CASSQVLRYTGELFF
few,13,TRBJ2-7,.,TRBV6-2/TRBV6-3,TGTGCCAGCAGCCCCTTTGAGGGTTACGAGCAGTACTTC,CASSPFEGYEQYF
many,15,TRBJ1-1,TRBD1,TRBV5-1,TGCGCCAGCAGCTTGGGGACAGGGATGAACACTGAAGCTTTCTTT,CASSLGTGMNTEAFF
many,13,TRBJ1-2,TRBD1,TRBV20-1,TGCAGTGCTAGCGAGGACAGGGATTATGGCTACACCTTC,CSASEDRDYGYTF
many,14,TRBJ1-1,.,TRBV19,TGTGCCAGTAGTGCCCACCGGGAGAACACTGAAGCTTTCTTT,CASSAHRENTEAFF
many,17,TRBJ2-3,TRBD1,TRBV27,TGTGCCAGCAGTTGGGGGACAGGTGTCCCTCTCACAGATACGCAGTATTTT,CASSWGTGVPLTDTQYF
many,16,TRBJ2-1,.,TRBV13,TGTGCCAGCAGCCCTCAACCGGGACAAGATTACAATGAGCAGTTCTTC,CASSPQPGQDYNEQFF
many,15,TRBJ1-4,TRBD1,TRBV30,TGTGCCTGGAACTCCAACCGGGACAGAAGGGAAAAACTGTTTTTT,CAWNSNRDRREKLFF
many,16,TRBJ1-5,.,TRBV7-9,TGTGCCAGCAGCTTGACAGGACAGTCAAGCAATCAGCCCCAGCATTTT,CASSLTGQSSNQPQHF
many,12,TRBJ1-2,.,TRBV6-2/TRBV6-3,TGTGCCAGCAGTTCGGCGGTCTATGGCTACACCTTC,CASSSAVYGYTF
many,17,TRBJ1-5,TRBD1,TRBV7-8,TGTGCCAGCAGCTCCCGGGACAGGACCGCCAGCAATCAGCCCCAGCATTTT,CASSSRDRTASNQPQHF
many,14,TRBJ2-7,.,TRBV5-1,TGCGCCAGCAGCTTGGGGACAGCCCCCTACGAGCAGTACTTC,CASSLGTAPYEQYF
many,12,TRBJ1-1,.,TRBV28,TGTGCCAGCATCGGGCAGTACACTGAAGCTTTCTTT,CASIGQYTEAFF
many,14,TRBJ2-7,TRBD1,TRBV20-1,TGCAGTGCTACCCTCGGGACAGGGTCCTACGAGCAGTACTTC,CSATLGTGSYEQYF
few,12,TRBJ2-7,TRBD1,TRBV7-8,TGTGCCAGCAGCATACAGGGGGGCGAGCAGTACTTC,CASSIQGGEQYF
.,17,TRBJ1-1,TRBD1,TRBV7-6,TGTGCCAGCAGCTTAGGGGGCCGGACAGGGGGCTTTCCGGAAGCTTTCTTT,CASSLGGRTGGFPEAFF
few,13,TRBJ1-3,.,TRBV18,TGTGCCAGCTCACCCTCGGACGGAAACACCATATATTTT,CASSPSDGNTIYF
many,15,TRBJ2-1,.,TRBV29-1,TGCAGCGTTGATAATCCAGACTACCCGTACAATGAGCAGTTCTTC,CSVDNPDYPYNEQFF
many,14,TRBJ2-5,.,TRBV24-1,TGTGCCACCAGTGATTTCGGGCAGACCGAGACCCAGTACTTC,CATSDFGQTETQYF
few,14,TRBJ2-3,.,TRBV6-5,TGTGCCAGCAGTTACGTGACCTGCACAGATACGCAGTATTTT,CASSYVTCTDTQYF
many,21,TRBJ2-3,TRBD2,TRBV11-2,TGTGCCAGCAGCTTAGGCGTCCGGACTTTCATTAGCGGGAGGGCTATAGATACGCAGTATTTT,CASSLGVRTFISGRAIDTQYF
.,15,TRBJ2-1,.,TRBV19,TGTGCCAGTAGTCCCGTCTTCGGACCCCACAATGAGCAGTTCTTC,CASSPVFGPHNEQFF
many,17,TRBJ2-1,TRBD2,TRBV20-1,TGCAGTGCTAGAGATTTTTCCCTAGCGGGGGCCTACAATGAGCAGTTCTTC,CSARDFSLAGAYNEQFF